The 16 T cell receptor beta chains below come from one sample, sequenced in a study of sequential checkpoint blockade in melanoma. Treatment: randomized to nivolumab then ipilimumab (arm A) or the reverse (arm B). The protocol was immunoSEQ multiplex PCR, while the TCRdb copy is restricted to in-frame clones and leaves out a portion. The repertoire has about 2,700 clones, roughly 23% of them found once; the top ten carry about 41%. Sample: tumor tissue (inferred from file names), taken from a patient given nivolumab and ipilimumab in sequence. The source is a human patient with melanoma. Some clones in this sample may be carry-over from other donors' samples.

CDR3 sequence: CASSWGASGEQFF. CDR3 DNA: TGTGCCAGCAGCTGGGGGGCTAGCGGGGAGCAGTTCTTC. The J gene is TRBJ2-1, the V gene TRBV9; 8 bases align to TRBD2. The CDR3 totals 13 residues. The junction had 7 bases not matched to a gene; V was cut back by 4 bases and J by 10 bases. Germline CDR1 is SGDLS and CDR2 is YYNGEE.

The gene calls are TRBV28 and TRBJ2-2; D may be TRBD2 (6 bases). With 3 bases removed from V and 6 bases from J, the gap between germline ends came to 8 bases. Germline loops: CDR1 MDHEN, CDR2 SYDVKM. This CDR3 has 13 residues. Here the CDR3 reads CASSFGGPGELFF. The DNA of the CDR3 is TGTGCCAGCAGTTTCGGGGGACCCGGGGAGCTGTTTTTT.

Many counts were recorded for this clone. The V call is TRBV11-3, the J call TRBJ1-2; no clear D. From germline, CDR1 is SGHNT and CDR2 YENEEA. This CDR3 has 17 amino acids. Trimming pared 3 bases from V and 0 bases from J, leaving 17 bases between. CDR3: CASSFDPRPKSNYGYTF. The DNA of the CDR3 is TGTGCCAGCAGCTTCGATCCCCGTCCCAAGTCTAACTATGGCTACACCTTC.

This clone was detected only a few times. The genes are TRBV6-8 and TRBJ1-2; D is possibly TRBD1 (6 bases). Trimming stripped 6 bases from V and 8 bases from J, with 13 bases between. The length of the CDR3 is 12 residues. Germline-derived CDR1 and CDR2 are MNHGY and SAAAGT. The CDR3 DNA is TGTGCCAGCAGCCCAGGGGAGCGGGGCTACACCTTC. Its protein product is CASSPGERGYTF.

This clone was seen a few times. The V call is TRBV15, the J call TRBJ2-3; 11 nucleotides match TRBD2. Germline V gives CDR1 LNHNV, CDR2 YYDKDF (reference sequence). This CDR3 has 16 residues. Trimming at V came to 5 bases and at J to 7 bases, leaving 11 bases not matched to a gene. The CDR3 DNA is TGTGCCACCAGCGGGGAGTCGGGACTAGCGGAATATACGCAGTATTTT. Its protein is CATSGESGLAEYTQYF.

This clone is medium-sized within its sample. The rearrangement links TRBV28 to TRBJ1-1; 7 nucleotides match TRBD1. Germline V gene data show CDR1 as MDHEN and CDR2 as SYDVKM. Trimming took 3 bases from V and 1 from J; bases not matched to a gene: 5. CDR3 length: 15 residues. The CDR3 loop is CASSFRRTGNTEAFF. CDR3 DNA sequence: TGTGCCAGCAGTTTTCGCAGGACAGGGAACACTGAAGCTTTCTTT.

The CDR3 region is CASSLGLGKGYTF. DNA of the CDR3: TGCGCCAGCAGCTTGGGATTGGGGAAAGGCTACACCTTC. The V and J genes are TRBV23-1 and TRBJ1-2; no clear D gene. TRBV23-1 is recorded as an ORF, its role being uncertain. V dropped 6 bases and J dropped 8 bases, with 16 bases sitting between them. This CDR3 contains 13 residues.

This clone was observed a few times. The rearrangement uses TRBV6-8 and TRBJ2-4, with 10 nucleotides matching TRBD1. The CDR3 has 19 residues. CDR1 and CDR2 from the germline V gene are MNHGY and SAAAGT. V was clipped by 2 bases and J by 5 bases; unmatched bases: 15. CDR3: CASSYRTGGSSVHENIQYF. CDR3 nucleotides: TGTGCCAGCAGTTACCGGACAGGGGGATCCAGCGTCCATGAAAACATTCAGTACTTC.

DNA for the CDR3: TGTGCCAGCGGCAGGGTGGCCACTGAAGCTTTCTTT. Protein product: CASGRVATEAFF. The rearrangement uses TRBV6-8 and TRBJ1-1; D is perhaps TRBD1 (5 bases). The CDR3 spans 12 residues. CDR1 is MNHGY, CDR2 SAAAGT, per germline. Trimming shortened V by 8 bases and J by 4 bases, and 11 bases separated the two germline ends.

This clone was detected only a few times. The V gene is TRBV4-1, the J gene TRBJ1-5; a possible D gene is TRBD1 (6 bases). The V gene lost 0 bases and the J gene lost 5 bases, with 11 bases spanning the gap. This CDR3 comprises 15 residues. The germline V gene has CDR1 MGHRA and CDR2 YSYEKL. The DNA of the CDR3 is TGCGCCAGCAGCCAAGACCCAGGGGACGATCAGCCCCAGCATTTT. This gives the protein CASSQDPGDDQPQHF.

This clone was detected only a few times. The chain employs TRBV6-8 and TRBJ2-2; 9 bases align to TRBD2. The germline gives CDR1 MNHGY, CDR2 SAAAGT. The CDR3 is made up of 15 amino acids. The junction had 5 bases not matched to a gene; V was cut back by 8 bases and J by 1 base. CDR3 nucleotide sequence: TGTGCCAGCTGCCGACTAGCGGTGAACACCGGGGAGCTGTTTTTT. This codes for CASCRLAVNTGELFF.

The chain's CDR3 is CASSDRARSNYGYTF. DNA of the CDR3: TGTGCCAGTAGTGACCGCGCCCGTTCTAACTATGGCTACACCTTC. This chain links TRBV19 with TRBJ1-2; D is undetermined. The germline V gene has CDR1 LNHDA and CDR2 SQIVND (reference sequence). The CDR3 consists of 15 residues. Trimming stripped 5 bases from V and 0 bases from J, with 13 bases between.

This clone was recorded many times. The chain has TRBV11-3 and TRBJ2-1, with TRBD2 matching over 8 bases. The CDR3 contains 15 residues. Losses at the gene ends were 7 bases for V and 3 bases for J; bases not matched to a gene: 8. Germline assignment: CDR1 SGHNT and CDR2 YENEEA. CDR3 region: CASTRGGTSYNEQFF. The CDR3 nucleotides are TGTGCCAGCACTCGCGGGGGGACAAGCTACAATGAGCAGTTCTTC.

In its sample, this clone was seen many times. The chain is built from TRBV11-3 and TRBJ1-3; D might be TRBD1 (5 bases). This CDR3 has 16 amino acids. Germline V CDR1 and CDR2: SGHNT, YENEEA. V lost 5 bases and J lost 1, with 15 bases in between. In DNA form, the CDR3 reads TGTGCCAGCAGCCCCAGCCTAGGGGTTTCTGGAAACACCATATATTTT. It translates to CASSPSLGVSGNTIYF. Full variable domain (outside the CDR3, taken from reference TRBV11-3 and TRBJ1-3): EAGVVQSPRYKIIEKKQPVAFWCNPISGHNTLYWYLQNLGQGPELLIRYENEEAVDDSQLPKDRFSAERLKGVDSTLKIQPAELGDSAVYLCASSPSLGVSGNTIYFGEGSWLTVV.

The chain joins TRBV19 to TRBJ1-4, with D perhaps TRBD1 (5 bases). The CDR3 has 17 residues. Trimming left V 4 bases short and J 0 bases short, with 15 bases between. Germline V lookup: CDR1 LNHDA, CDR2 SQIVND (reference sequence). The CDR3 nucleotides read TGTGCCAGTAGTACCCCCGGGACGCTCGCAACTAATGAAAAACTGTTTTTT. Amino acid sequence: CASSTPGTLATNEKLFF. The variable domain in full, with the rest retrieved from reference TRBV19 and TRBJ1-4, is DGGITQSPKYLFRKEGQNVTLSCEQNLNHDAMYWYRQDPGQGLRLIYYSQIVNDFQKGDIAEGYSVSREKKESFPLTVTSAQKNPTAFYLCASSTPGTLATNEKLFFGSGTQLSVL.

In its sample, this clone was seen many times. J is TRBJ2-7 and V is TRBV28; 10 bases match TRBD1. There are 13 residues in the CDR3. V lost 6 bases and J lost 6; bases outside the gene matches: 5. CDR1 is MDHEN, CDR2 SYDVKM, per germline. As DNA, the CDR3 is TGTGCCAGCAGCCCGGGACAGGGGTTCGAGCAGTACTTC. Translated: CASSPGQGFEQYF.